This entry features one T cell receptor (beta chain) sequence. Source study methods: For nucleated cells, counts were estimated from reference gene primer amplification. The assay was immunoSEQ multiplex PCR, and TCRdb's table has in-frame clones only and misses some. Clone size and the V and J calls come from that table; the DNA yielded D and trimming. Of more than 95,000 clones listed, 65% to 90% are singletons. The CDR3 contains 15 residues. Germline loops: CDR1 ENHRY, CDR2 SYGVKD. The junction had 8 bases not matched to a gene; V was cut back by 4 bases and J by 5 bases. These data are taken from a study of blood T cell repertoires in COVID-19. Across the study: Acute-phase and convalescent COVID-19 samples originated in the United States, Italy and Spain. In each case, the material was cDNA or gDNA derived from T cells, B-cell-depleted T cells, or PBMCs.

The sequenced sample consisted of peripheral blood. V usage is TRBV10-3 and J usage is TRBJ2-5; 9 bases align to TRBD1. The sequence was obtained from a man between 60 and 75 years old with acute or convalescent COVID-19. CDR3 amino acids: CAISVSGQGGETQYF. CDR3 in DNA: TGTGCCATCAGTGTTTCGGGACAGGGAGGGGAGACCCAGTACTTC.